The text below deals with one T cell receptor (beta chain). The antigen it recognizes is unknown. Base qualities are not provided; no much larger clone lies one nucleotide away. For repertoire sequencing, the TCR beta CDR3 regions were amplified from RNA transcripts. The first round was an RT-PCR using HTBI primers with the Qiagen OneStep RT-PCR kit, and this first round was followed by a second-round multiplex PCR, then size selection and purification. The libraries underwent paired-end sequencing with 100 bp reads on an Illumina HiSeq2000. As for the original processing: SOAPnuke was used for read processing, and reads with adapters, uncalled bases, a mean Phred below 15, or no exact constant-primer or identifier match were discarded. COPE v1.2.5 was used to merge high-quality paired reads. Each unique nucleotide sequence was defined as a clonotype, and clonotypes were aligned to IMGT TRB V, D and J references with MiTCR v1.1. The analysis was limited to V-J combinations with a frequency above 0.0001, which together covered 99.2% of the repertoires. A TCR clonal expansion and chaos score per V-J combination was defined as the ratio of F50 clonal expansion to chaos observed in the TCRdist matrix. Features were reduced by Welch's t-statistics and random forest to 10 to 15 V-J combinations, which fed a naive Bayes classifier. The similarity between thyroid and blood repertoires was quantified using the Morisita-Horn index. In-frame beta chains were kept once TCRdb had trimmed the public reads at Q25 with fastp and called clones with MiXCR. Duplicate CDR3 protein sequences are folded into a single record with the most common DNA and genes. TCRdb, not the original authors, processed these V and J calls. The sample profile shows about 180,000 distinct CDR3 sequences; 37% of them were found once. Of the sample, roughly 6% is held by the ten largest clones.

Ophthalmopathy patients were characterized by moderately to severely active disease, a Clinical Activity Score of at least 3, a NOSPECS grade of at least 4, and a disease duration under 3 months. Patients with other autoimmune diseases, uncontrolled infections, pregnancy or lactation were excluded from the study. Clinical symptoms, serum thyroxine, TRAb, thyroid ultrasound and orbital computed tomography were used for diagnosis. PBMCs were isolated from around 10 ml of fresh peripheral blood by Ficoll-Paque density gradient centrifugation. Trizol reagent was used to extract the total RNA, and its quality was then checked on an Agilent 2100 Bioanalyzer. Trimming takes 3 bases off V and 3 bases off J; junction bases not matched to a gene: 14. Reading the germline V gene (reference sequence) gives CDR1 MNHEY and CDR2 SMNVEV. The CDR3, from cysteine to phenylalanine, totals 17 residues. CDR3 DNA only is kept here, 51 bases in frame from base 1.

This record comes from a study of Graves' ophthalmopathy and Graves' hyperthyroidism (dated by TCRdb to the late 2010s). Looking at the study overall: Peripheral blood samples were taken at the time of initial diagnosis, before any treatment was given. To explore V-J signatures distinguishing ophthalmopathy from hyperthyroidism, a discovery set of 100 patients (around 44 ophthalmopathy, about 57 stable hyperthyroidism) was enrolled. To tell Graves' ophthalmopathy apart from Graves' hyperthyroidism, and to predict which patients would progress to ophthalmopathy, the study relied on TCR beta repertoire signatures. In more than five hyperthyroidism patients, the T-cell repertoires found in thyroid tissue were compared with those found in blood. Following sampling, methimazole starting at 30 mg daily was administered to hyperthyroidism patients, and high-dose intravenous methylprednisolone was administered to ophthalmopathy patients. For independent validation, a separate cohort was made up of approximately 18 hyperthyroidism patients plus 17 patients who later progressed from hyperthyroidism to ophthalmopathy. The 100 or so discovery patients were divided at random into training and test sets in a 7:3 ratio. In total, some 130 blood samples were TCR-sequenced: some 43 ophthalmopathy, over 70 hyperthyroidism and approximately 17 hyperthyroidism-to-ophthalmopathy patients.

What the research found in general, with its limitations: In validation, the model predicted ophthalmopathy progression with less than 71% sensitivity and about 77% specificity; some twelve predicted patients were CT-confirmed with GO in a median of 6.5 months. No statistical method was used to predetermine the sample size, and group allocation was not hidden from the investigators. Among expanded thyroid clonotypes with frequency above 0.001, most also showed up in blood, which suggests that blood repertoires may reflect the thyroid immune response. Ophthalmopathy was separated from stable hyperthyroidism by the 13-signature model with just under 90% sensitivity and 81% to 84% specificity in cross-validation and with 80%/75% in the test set.

Here the chain combines TRBV27 and TRBJ2-7; 7 bases in the middle match TRBD2. This clonotype was sampled from a woman between 35 and 50 years old with Graves' ophthalmopathy. Donor details come from another sample of the same person, matched by shared clones. The specimen was peripheral blood. CDR3 protein: CASSLGGVSSPDYEQYF. The nucleotide sequence is given as TGTGCCAGCAGTTTGGGAGGGGTAAGCTCCCCCGACTACGAGCAGTACTTC.